This T cell receptor beta chain was sequenced in a study of T cell responses to AZD1222 COVID-19 vaccine. Study-wide findings and caveats: Only a handful of AZD1222 recipients were seropositive at baseline. Females outnumbered males among donors, who were mostly white British; clonal diversity was possibly underestimated.

For this clone: Antigen specificity is unknown.

Measured with immunoSEQ multiplex PCR; TCRdb has only the in-frame clones, and not every one. The sample shows roughly 51,000 clones, 89% of them seen only once. CDR1 is KGHSH, CDR2 LQKENI, per germline. V lost 2 bases to trimming and J lost 1 base, with 5 bases between them. This CDR3 has 13 amino acids. Sequences were derived from peripheral blood, sampled 28 days after the second AZD1222 dose. This sequence joins TRBV18 and TRBJ1-1; D call uncertain. This TCR came from an adult who received the AZD1222 COVID-19 vaccine. The CDR3 protein is CASSPSTNTEAFF. CDR3 DNA sequence: TGTGCCAGCTCACCAAGCACGAACACTGAAGCTTTCTTT.